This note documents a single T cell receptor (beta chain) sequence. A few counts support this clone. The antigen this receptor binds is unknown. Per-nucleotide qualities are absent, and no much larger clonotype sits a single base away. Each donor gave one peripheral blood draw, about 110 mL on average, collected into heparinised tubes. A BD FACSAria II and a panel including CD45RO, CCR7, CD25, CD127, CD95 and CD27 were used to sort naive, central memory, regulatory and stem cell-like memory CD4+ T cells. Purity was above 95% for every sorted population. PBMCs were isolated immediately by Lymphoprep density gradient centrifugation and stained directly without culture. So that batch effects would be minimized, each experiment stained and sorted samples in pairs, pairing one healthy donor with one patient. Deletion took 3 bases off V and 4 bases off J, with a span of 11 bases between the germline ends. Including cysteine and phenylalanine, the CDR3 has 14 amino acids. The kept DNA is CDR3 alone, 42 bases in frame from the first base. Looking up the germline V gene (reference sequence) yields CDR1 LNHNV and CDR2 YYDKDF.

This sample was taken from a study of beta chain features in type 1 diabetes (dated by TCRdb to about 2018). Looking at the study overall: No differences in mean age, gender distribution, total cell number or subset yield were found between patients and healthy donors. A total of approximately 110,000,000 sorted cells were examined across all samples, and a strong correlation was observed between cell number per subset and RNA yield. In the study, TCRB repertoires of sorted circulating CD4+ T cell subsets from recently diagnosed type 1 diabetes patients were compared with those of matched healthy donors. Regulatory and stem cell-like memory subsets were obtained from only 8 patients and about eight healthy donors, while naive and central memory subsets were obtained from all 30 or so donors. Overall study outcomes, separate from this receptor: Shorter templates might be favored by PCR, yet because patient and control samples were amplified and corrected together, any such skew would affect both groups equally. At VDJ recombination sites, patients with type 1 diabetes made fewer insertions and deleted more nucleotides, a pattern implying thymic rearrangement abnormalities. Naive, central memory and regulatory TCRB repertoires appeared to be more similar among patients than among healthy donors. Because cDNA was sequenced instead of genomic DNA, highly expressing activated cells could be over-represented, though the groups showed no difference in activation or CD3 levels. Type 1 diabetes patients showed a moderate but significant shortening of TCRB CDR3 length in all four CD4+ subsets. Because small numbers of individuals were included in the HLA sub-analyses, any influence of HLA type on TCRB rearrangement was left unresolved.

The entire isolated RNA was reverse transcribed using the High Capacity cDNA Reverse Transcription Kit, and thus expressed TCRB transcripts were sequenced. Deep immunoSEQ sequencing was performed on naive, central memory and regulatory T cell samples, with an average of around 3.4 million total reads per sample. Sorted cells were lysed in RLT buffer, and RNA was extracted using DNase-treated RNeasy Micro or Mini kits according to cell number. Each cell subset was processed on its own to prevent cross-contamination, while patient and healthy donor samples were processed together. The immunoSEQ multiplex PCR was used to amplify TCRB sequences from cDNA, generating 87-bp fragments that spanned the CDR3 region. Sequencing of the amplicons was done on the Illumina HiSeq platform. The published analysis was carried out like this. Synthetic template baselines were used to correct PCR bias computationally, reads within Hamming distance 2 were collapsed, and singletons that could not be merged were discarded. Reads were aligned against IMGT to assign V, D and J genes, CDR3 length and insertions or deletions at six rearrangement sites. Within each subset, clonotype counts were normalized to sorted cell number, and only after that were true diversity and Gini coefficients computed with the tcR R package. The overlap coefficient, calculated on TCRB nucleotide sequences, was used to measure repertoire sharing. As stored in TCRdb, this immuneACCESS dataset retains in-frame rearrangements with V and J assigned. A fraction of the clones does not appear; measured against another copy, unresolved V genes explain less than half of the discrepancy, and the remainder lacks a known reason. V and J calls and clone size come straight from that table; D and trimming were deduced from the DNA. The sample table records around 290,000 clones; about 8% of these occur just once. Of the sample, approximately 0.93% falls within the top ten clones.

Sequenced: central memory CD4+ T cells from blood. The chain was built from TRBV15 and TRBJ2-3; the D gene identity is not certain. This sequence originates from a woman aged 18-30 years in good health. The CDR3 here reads CATSRDQVADTQYF. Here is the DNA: TGTGCCACCAGCAGGGACCAGGTGGCAGATACGCAGTATTTT. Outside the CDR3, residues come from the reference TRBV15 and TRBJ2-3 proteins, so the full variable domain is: DAMVIQNPRYQVTQFGKPVTLSCSQTLNHNVMYWYQQKSSQAPKLLFHYYDKDFNNEADTPDNFQSRRPNTSFCFLDIRSPGLGDTAMYLCATSRDQVADTQYFGPGTRLTVL.